This T cell receptor beta chain originates from a study of OX40 agonist ivuxolimab in advanced cancers. About the research overall: Of the patients, three showed partial responses, one with hepatocellular carcinoma and two with cutaneous melanoma. Whole-study findings and limits: Some nonresponders additionally presented with little normalized T-cell clonal expansion. Fewer expanded clones were found on average in CD4+ than in CD8+ T cells.

Repertoires were generated with immunoSEQ multiplex PCR, while TCRdb's copy carries only in-frame clones and drops some. The data contain more than 45,000 clones, roughly 90% of them singletons. This clone showed up just once. What it binds is not known. Germline CDR1 and CDR2: MDHEN and SYDVKM. CDR3 length: 18 amino acids. V lost 2 bases and J 1 base, leaving 17 bases between the germline ends. J is TRBJ1-4 and V is TRBV28, with a weak D call TRBD1 (5 bases). The source material was CD4+ or CD8+ T cells sorted from blood, sampled in a trial of the OX40 agonist ivuxolimab. The clonotype was recovered from an adult with an advanced solid tumor such as melanoma, head and neck, liver or kidney cancer. As DNA, the CDR3 is TGTGCCAGCAGTTTAGAGGAGTGGGGGAAACGAACTAATGAAAAACTGTTTTTT. This codes for CASSLEEWGKRTNEKLFF.